Reported below is one T cell receptor beta chain. Its antigen remains unidentified. It was with 60 Vbeta and 13 Jbeta primers that the PCR ran. Using immunoSEQ multiplex PCR, the repertoire was profiled, and TCRdb retains in-frame clones only, with some absent. The sample shows about 120,000 clones, 60% to 85% of them seen only once. The data were taken from a study of cytomegalovirus exposure and HLA in healthy donors. Whole-study context: The study placed approximately 81% of its 398 genotyped donors in the Caucasian-associated ancestry cluster. Broader study findings: Roughly uniform sequencing depth across donors was assumed, possibly incorrectly. In a later analysis, a genetic analysis reported fewer productive-TCR N-insertions in an Asian-associated ancestry cluster than the cohort average.

The germline V and J ends were trimmed by 0 bases and 3 bases, with 8 bases remaining between them. Germline values: CDR1 LGHNA, CDR2 YSLEER. The CDR3 is made up of 15 amino acids. This receptor was obtained from a woman younger than 45 in good health and CMV-seropositive. The chain links TRBV4-3 to TRBJ2-2; tentative D call: TRBD2 (5 bases). Sequencing used PBMCs. The CDR3 sequence is CASSQDRGYTGELFF. In DNA form, the CDR3 reads TGCGCCAGCAGCCAAGATCGGGGTTACACCGGGGAGCTGTTTTTT.